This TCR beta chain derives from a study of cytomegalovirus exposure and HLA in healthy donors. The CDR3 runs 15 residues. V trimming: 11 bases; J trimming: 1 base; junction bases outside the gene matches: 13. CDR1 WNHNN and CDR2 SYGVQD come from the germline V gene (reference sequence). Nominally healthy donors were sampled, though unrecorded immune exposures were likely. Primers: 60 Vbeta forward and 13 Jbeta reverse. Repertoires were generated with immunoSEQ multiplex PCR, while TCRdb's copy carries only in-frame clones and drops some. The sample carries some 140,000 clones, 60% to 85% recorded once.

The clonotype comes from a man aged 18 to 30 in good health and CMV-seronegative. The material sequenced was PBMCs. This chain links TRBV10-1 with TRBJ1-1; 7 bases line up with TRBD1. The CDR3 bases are TGCGCCGCCAGAGCTAAGGGACAGAAGAACACTGAAGCTTTCTTT. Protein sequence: CAARAKGQKNTEAFF.